This T cell receptor beta chain was recovered during a study of blood T cell repertoires in COVID-19 (TCRdb year 2020). Background on the whole study: Samples covering the acute and convalescent phases of COVID-19 were provided by collaborators in the United States, Italy and Spain. Samples were obtained from the ongoing ImmuneRACE study (first 160 participants) and from about 1,300 subjects provided by 6 global collaborators. Deeply sampled blood TCRbeta repertoires from subjects exposed to, actively infected with, or recovered from COVID-19 were included in the dataset. The material from the prospective study consisted of cDNA or gDNA derived from T cells, B-cell-depleted T cells, or PBMCs. A freely available public database, intended as a resource for researchers studying the immune response to SARS-CoV-2, is where the repertoires were released. Where available, HLA class I and class II types were obtained from metadata supplied by the sample provider rather than from assay-based typing. Nearly every sample came with metadata listing a de-identified subject ID, COVID-19 status, age in years and sex. Results the study describes overall, beyond this receptor: The amount of clinical and demographic metadata varied by source and participant and was provided uncurated.

The immunoSEQ Assay, a bias-controlled multiplex PCR, was used to amplify TCRbeta CDR3 regions from genomic DNA. In the original analysis: Nucleated cell counts per sample were estimated from amplification of reference gene primers within the assay. To quantify the absolute abundance of each unique TCRbeta CDR3 rearrangement, sequence reads were collapsed and filtered. Productive Simpson clonality was computed per sample as the square root of Simpson's diversity index over productive rearrangements. TCRdb holds this immuneACCESS table with in-frame rearrangements only. Some clones are missing; in checked studies, unresolved V genes explain under half, and the rest has no known cause. The V and J calls and the clone size are those of that table, but D and trimming were determined from the DNA. The sample contains around 200,000 clones, around 90% of them found a single time. Clones ranked in the top ten supply around 2.7% of the sample.

Including the terminal cysteine and phenylalanine, the CDR3 comprises 16 residues. Only CDR3 DNA remains: 48 bases, in frame from the first base. CDR1 is given as MNHEY and CDR2 as SVGEGT, both from the germline V gene. The germline V and J ends show losses of 1 base and 7 bases respectively, and no gene match explains 7 bases of the junction. Enrolling through a virtual design, the prospective study's participants ranged in age from roughly 18 to 100 years and lived across 24 United States geographic areas. Cohort assignment in the prospective study relied on participant-reported clinical history from a screening survey and a study questionnaire. Recovered participants in ImmuneRACE Cohort 3 were defined as having two consecutive negative NP/OP PCR tests, clearance from a healthcare professional, or resolution of symptoms. In the prospective study, mobile phlebotomists collected whole blood, serum and a nasopharyngeal or oropharyngeal swab from each participant. Participants in the prospective study had the option to provide additional blood draws and questionnaires over a roughly 2-month period. Blood samples from the prospective study were shipped frozen or at room temperature prior to DNA extraction.

For this clone: Its antigen is still unknown. No much larger clonotype is one base removed from it; base qualities were not supplied.

Sequencing was done on a sample of PBMCs or T cells enriched from blood (not recorded which). The rearranged segments are TRBV6-2 or TRBV6-3 and TRBJ2-2, and 9 bases in between align with TRBD1. The receptor was isolated from a woman in her 30s who had recovered from COVID-19. The sequenced DNA: TGTGCCAGCAGTTACTGGGACAGGGTTGGTATCGGGGAGCTGTTTTTT. Its coded protein is CASSYWDRVGIGELFF.